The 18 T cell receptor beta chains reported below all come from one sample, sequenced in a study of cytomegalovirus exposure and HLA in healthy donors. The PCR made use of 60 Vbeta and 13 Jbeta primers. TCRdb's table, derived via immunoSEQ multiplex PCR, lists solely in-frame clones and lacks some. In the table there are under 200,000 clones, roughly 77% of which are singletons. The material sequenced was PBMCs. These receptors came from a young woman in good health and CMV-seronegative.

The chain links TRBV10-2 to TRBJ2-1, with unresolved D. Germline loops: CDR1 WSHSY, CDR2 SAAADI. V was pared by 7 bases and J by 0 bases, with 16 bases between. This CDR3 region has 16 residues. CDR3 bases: TGCGCCAGCACCCCAATTAGAGACAACTCCTACAATGAGCAGTTCTTC. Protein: CASTPIRDNSYNEQFF.

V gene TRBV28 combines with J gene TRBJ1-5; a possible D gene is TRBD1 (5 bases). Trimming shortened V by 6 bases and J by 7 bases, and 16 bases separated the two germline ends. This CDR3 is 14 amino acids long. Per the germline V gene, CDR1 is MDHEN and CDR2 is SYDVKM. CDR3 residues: CASSVTGGRQPQHF. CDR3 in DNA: TGTGCCAGCAGCGTTACAGGTGGGAGGCAGCCCCAGCATTTT.

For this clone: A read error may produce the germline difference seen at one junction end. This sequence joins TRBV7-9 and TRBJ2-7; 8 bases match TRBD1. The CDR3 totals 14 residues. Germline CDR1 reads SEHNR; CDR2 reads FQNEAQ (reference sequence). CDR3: CSSSPRDRTHEQYF. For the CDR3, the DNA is TGTTCCAGCAGCCCCCGGGACAGGACGCACGAGCAGTACTTC. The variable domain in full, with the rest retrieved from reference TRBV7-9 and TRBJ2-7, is DTGVSQNPRHKITKRGQNVTFRCDPISEHNRLYWYRQTLGQGPEFLTYFQNEAQLEKSRLLSDRFSAERPKGSFSTLEIQRTEQGDSAMYLCSSSPRDRTHEQYFGPGTRLTVT.

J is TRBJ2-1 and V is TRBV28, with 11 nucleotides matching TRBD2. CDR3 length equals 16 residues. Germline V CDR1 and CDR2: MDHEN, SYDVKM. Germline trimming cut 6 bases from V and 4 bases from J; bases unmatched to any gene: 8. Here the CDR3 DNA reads TGTGCCAGCAGGTCACCGGGACTAGCGGAGTACAATGAGCAGTTCTTC. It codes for CASRSPGLAEYNEQFF. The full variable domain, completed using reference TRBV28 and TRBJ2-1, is DVKVTQSSRYLVKRTGEKVFLECVQDMDHENMFWYRQDPGLGLRLIYFSYDVKMKEKGDIPEGYSVSREKKERFSLILESASTNQTSMYLCASRSPGLAEYNEQFFGPGTRLTVL.

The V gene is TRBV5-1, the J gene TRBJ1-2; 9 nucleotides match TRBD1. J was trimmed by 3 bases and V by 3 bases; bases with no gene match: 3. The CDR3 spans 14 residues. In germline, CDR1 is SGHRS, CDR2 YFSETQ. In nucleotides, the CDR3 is TGCGCCAGCAGCTCTACAGGGGGCCACTATGGCTACACCTTC. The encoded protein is CASSSTGGHYGYTF.

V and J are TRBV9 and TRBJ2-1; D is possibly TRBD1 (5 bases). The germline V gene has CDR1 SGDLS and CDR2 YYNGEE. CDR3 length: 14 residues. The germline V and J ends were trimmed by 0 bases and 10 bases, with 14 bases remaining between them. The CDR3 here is CASSVATGQAEQFF. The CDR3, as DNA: TGTGCCAGCAGCGTAGCTACAGGCCAGGCGGAGCAGTTCTTC. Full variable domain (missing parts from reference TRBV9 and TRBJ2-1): DSGVTQTPKHLITATGQRVTLRCSPRSGDLSVYWYQQSLDQGLQFLIQYYNGEERAKGNILERFSAQQFPDLHSELNLSSLELGDSALYFCASSVATGQAEQFFGPGTRLTVL.

The CDR3 nucleotides read TGCGCCAGCAGCCAACTGTTTCCGGGACTTTTGCACGAGCAGTACTTC. It codes for CASSQLFPGLLHEQYF. The chain combines TRBV4-1 with TRBJ2-7; possibly TRBD2 for D (6 bases). The germline V and J ends were trimmed by 2 bases and 5 bases, with 19 bases remaining between them. Germline V gene data show CDR1 as MGHRA and CDR2 as YSYEKL. CDR3 length equals 16 residues.

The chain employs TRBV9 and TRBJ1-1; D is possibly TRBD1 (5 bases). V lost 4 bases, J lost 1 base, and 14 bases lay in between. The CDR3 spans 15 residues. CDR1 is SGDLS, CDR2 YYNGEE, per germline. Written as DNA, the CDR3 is TGTGCCAGCAGCTATCAGGGATCGGGGAACACTGAAGCTTTCTTT. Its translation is CASSYQGSGNTEAFF.

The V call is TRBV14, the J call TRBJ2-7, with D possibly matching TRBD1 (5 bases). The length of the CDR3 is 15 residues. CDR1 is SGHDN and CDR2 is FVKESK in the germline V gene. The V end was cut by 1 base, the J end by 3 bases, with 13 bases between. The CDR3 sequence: CASSQGEGVFYEQYF. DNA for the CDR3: TGTGCCAGCAGCCAAGGGGAAGGGGTTTTCTACGAGCAGTACTTC.

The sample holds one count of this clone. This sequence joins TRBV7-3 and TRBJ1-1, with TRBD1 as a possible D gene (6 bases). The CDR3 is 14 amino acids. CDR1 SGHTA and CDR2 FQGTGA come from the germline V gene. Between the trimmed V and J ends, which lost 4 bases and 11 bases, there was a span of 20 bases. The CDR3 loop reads CASSSSGQPGEAFF. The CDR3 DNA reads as TGTGCCAGCAGCTCCTCTGGACAGCCCGGGGAGGCTTTCTTT. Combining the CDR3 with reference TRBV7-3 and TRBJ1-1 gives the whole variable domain GAGVSQTPSNKVTEKGKYVELRCDPISGHTALYWYRQSLGQGPEFLIYFQGTGAADDSGLPNDRFFAVRPEGSVSTLKIQRTERGDSAVYLCASSSSGQPGEAFFGQGTRLTVV.

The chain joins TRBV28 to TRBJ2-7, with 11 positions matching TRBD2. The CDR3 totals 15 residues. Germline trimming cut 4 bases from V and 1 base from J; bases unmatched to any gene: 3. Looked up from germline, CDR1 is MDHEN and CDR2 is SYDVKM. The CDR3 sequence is CASSSLAGGSYEQYF. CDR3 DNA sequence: TGTGCCAGCAGTTCCCTAGCGGGAGGATCCTACGAGCAGTACTTC.

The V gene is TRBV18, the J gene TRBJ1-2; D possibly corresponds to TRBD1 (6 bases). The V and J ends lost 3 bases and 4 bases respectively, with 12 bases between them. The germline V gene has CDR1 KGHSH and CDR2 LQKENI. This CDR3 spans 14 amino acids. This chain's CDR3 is CASSPPGQTYGYTF. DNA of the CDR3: TGTGCCAGCTCACCGCCGGGACAAACCTATGGCTACACCTTC.

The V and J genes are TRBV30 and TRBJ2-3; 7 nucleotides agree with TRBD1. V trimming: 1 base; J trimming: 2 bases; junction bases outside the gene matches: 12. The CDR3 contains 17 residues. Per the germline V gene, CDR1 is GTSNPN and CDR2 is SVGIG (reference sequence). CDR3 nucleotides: TGTGCCTGGAGTGGGGTAGGGGGCCCTGGCCCCACAGATACGCAGTATTTT. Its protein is CAWSGVGGPGPTDTQYF.

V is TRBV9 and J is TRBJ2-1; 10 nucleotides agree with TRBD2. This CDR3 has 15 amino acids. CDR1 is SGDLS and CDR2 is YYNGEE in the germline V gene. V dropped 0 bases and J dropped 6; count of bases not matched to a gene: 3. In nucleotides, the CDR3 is TGTGCCAGCAGCGTAGGGCTAGCGGGAGCCAATGAGCAGTTCTTC. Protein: CASSVGLAGANEQFF.

The CDR3 DNA follows: TGTGCCAGCAGTACAGACAGGGGAGTTGTTAATTCACCCCTCCACTTT. Amino acids: CASSTDRGVVNSPLHF. The chain is built from TRBV27 and TRBJ1-6, with 8 bases fitting TRBD1. Trimming cost V 5 bases and J 6 bases; bases outside gene matches: 9. Per the germline V gene, CDR1 is MNHEY and CDR2 is SMNVEV (reference sequence). The CDR3 is made up of 16 amino acids.

CDR3 in DNA: TGTGCCAGCAGCCAAGAGTCCCGTCTGAACACTGAAGCTTTCTTT. Amino acids: CASSQESRLNTEAFF. The chain has TRBV4-2 and TRBJ1-1; the D is unclear. With 0 bases removed from V and 0 bases from J, the gap between germline ends came to 8 bases. Germline-derived CDR1 and CDR2 are LGHNA and YNFKEQ. This CDR3 is 15 amino acids long.

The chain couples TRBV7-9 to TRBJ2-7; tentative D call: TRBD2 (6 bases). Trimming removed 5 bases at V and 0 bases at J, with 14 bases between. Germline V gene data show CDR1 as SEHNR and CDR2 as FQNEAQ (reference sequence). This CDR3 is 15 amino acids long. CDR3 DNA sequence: TGTGCCAGCAGCCCTTACGCGGGGCCCTCCTACGAGCAGTACTTC. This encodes CASSPYAGPSYEQYF.

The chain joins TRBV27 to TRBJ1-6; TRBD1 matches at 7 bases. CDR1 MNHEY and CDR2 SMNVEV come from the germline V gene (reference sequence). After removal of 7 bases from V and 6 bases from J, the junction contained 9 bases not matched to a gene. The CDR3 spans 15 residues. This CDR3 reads CASTQGFPGNSPLHF. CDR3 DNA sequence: TGTGCCAGCACACAGGGGTTCCCCGGTAATTCACCCCTCCACTTT.